This T cell receptor beta chain came from a study of cytomegalovirus exposure and HLA in healthy donors. This clone was observed once. The CDR3 contains 14 residues. Germline CDR1 reads SGHRS; CDR2 reads YFSETQ. The V end was cut by 1 base, the J end by 1 base, with 5 bases between. It was with 60 Vbeta and 13 Jbeta primers that the PCR ran. Clones were sequenced by immunoSEQ multiplex PCR, and TCRdb holds only the in-frame ones, with some missing. In the table there are 100,000 or so clones, roughly 80% of which are singletons. The receptor comes from a young man in good health and CMV-seropositive. The genes are TRBV5-1 and TRBJ2-2; no clear D. Material: PBMCs. CDR3 sequence: CASSLSRNTGELFF. The CDR3 DNA reads TGCGCCAGCAGCTTGTCCCGGAACACCGGGGAGCTGTTTTTT.